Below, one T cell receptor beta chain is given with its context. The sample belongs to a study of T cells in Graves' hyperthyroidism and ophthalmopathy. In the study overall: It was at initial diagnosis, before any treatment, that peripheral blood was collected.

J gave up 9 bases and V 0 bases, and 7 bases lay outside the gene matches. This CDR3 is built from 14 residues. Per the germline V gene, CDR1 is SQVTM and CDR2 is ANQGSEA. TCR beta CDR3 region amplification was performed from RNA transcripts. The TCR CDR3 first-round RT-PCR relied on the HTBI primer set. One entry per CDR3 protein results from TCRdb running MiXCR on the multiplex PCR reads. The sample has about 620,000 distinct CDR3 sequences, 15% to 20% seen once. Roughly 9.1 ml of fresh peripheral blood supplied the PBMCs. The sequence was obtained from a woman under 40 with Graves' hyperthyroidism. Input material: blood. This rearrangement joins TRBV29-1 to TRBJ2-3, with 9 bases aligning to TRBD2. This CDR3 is CSVEDSGRGDTQYF. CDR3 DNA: TGCAGCGTTGAAGATAGCGGGAGAGGAGACACGCAGTATTTT.